Each of the 31 T cell receptor beta chains below was sequenced from the same sample in a study of T cells in localized non-small cell lung cancer. Some clones are missing from TCRdb's copy, which holds only in-frame ones; the method was immunoSEQ multiplex PCR. The sample records over 25,000 clones, roughly 78% being singletons. The specimen was peripheral blood, collected before any cancer treatment. The receptor set was obtained from a male donor at least 60 years old with stage III squamous cell lung carcinoma.

The chain couples TRBV5-1 to TRBJ1-4; the D gene is possibly TRBD1 (5 bases). The CDR3 has 14 amino acids. V lost 2 bases to trimming and J lost 8 bases, with 13 bases between them. Germline V lookup: CDR1 SGHRS, CDR2 YFSETQ. The DNA for the CDR3 is TGCGCCAGCAGCTTCGGGGCCGGTGGCGAAAAACTGTTTTTT. The encoded protein is CASSFGAGGEKLFF.

The rearrangement joins TRBV29-1 to TRBJ1-2; tentative D call: TRBD1 (5 bases). This CDR3 comprises 13 residues. With 8 bases removed from V and 3 bases from J, the gap between germline ends came to 16 bases. The germline CDR1 and CDR2 sequences are SQVTM and ANQGSEA. The CDR3 loop is CSSGAGGDYGYTF. The CDR3, as DNA: TGCAGCTCCGGGGCGGGAGGGGACTATGGCTACACCTTC. Based on the CDR3 plus reference TRBV29-1 and TRBJ1-2, the full variable domain is SAVISQKPSRDICQRGTSLTIQCQVDSQVTMMFWYRQQPGQSLTLIATANQGSEATYESGFVIDKFPISRPNLTFSTLTVSNMSPEDSSIYLCSSGAGGDYGYTFGSGTRLTVV.

V gene TRBV7-8 combines with J gene TRBJ2-1, with D possibly TRBD1 on 5 matching bases. The CDR3 length is 15 residues. Trimming left V 1 base short and J 3 bases short, with 10 bases between. Germline-derived CDR1 and CDR2 are SGHVS and FQNEAQ. The CDR3 loop reads CASSLVTQGYNEQFF. The CDR3 DNA follows: TGTGCCAGCAGCTTAGTTACCCAGGGCTACAATGAGCAGTTCTTC.

This clone was seen a single time. The CDR3 loop reads CASSLPNYGYTF. In DNA, the CDR3 is TGTGCCAGCTCACTACCGAACTATGGCTACACCTTC. This rearrangement joins TRBV18 to TRBJ1-2; the D is unclear. The V end lost 4 bases, the J end lost 2 bases, and 5 bases lay between the germline ends. There are 12 residues in the CDR3. Germline V gene data show CDR1 as KGHSH and CDR2 as LQKENI.

Concerning this clone itself: Mismatch with germline at one junction end may stem from a read error. The chain employs TRBV28 and TRBJ2-2; D is undetermined. Germline V gene data show CDR1 as MDHEN and CDR2 as SYDVKM. The CDR3 has 14 residues. The CDR3 sequence is CASRLWTTTGELFF. Written as DNA, the CDR3 is TGTGCCAGCAGGTTATGGACGACCACCGGGGAGCTGTTTTTT. The full variable domain, completed using reference TRBV28 and TRBJ2-2, is DVKVTQSSRYLVKRTGEKVFLECVQDMDHENMFWYRQDPGLGLRLIYFSYDVKMKEKGDIPEGYSVSREKKERFSLILESASTNQTSMYLCASRLWTTTGELFFGEGSRLTVL.

The rearrangement joins TRBV14 to TRBJ2-3, with D tentatively TRBD2 (5 bases). The germline V gene has CDR1 SGHDN and CDR2 FVKESK. The CDR3 sequence is 15 residues long. The germline V and J ends were trimmed by 0 bases and 2 bases, with 9 bases remaining between them. The CDR3 protein is CASSQDGRPTDTQYF. The CDR3 coding sequence is TGTGCCAGCAGCCAAGATGGGAGACCCACAGATACGCAGTATTTT.

V is TRBV7-9 and J is TRBJ1-2, with 8 bases matching TRBD1. The germline V gene encodes CDR1 SEHNR and CDR2 FQNEAQ (reference sequence). The CDR3 length is 16 residues. V was pared by 4 bases and J by 5 bases, with 12 bases of the junction left unmatched. DNA of the CDR3: TGTGCCAGCAGCTACCGCGCCGGGACAGGCCTATATGGCTACACCTTC. Residues: CASSYRAGTGLYGYTF.

The V call is TRBV5-1, the J call TRBJ1-1; 7 nucleotides agree with TRBD1. After removal of 0 bases from V and 1 base from J, the junction contained 6 bases not matched to a gene. Germline lookup yields CDR1 SGHRS and CDR2 YFSETQ. The length of the CDR3 is 16 residues. In DNA, the CDR3 is TGCGCCAGCAGCTTGGGCTCCGACAGGGCGAACACTGAAGCTTTCTTT. Translated, it gives CASSLGSDRANTEAFF.

J is TRBJ2-5 and V is TRBV18; D not certain. V was cut by 6 bases and J by 5 bases, with 7 bases left in between. CDR1 is KGHSH, CDR2 LQKENI, per germline. This CDR3 has 11 amino acids. CDR3 nucleotide sequence: TGTGCCAGCTCGGGGAAGGAGACCCAGTACTTC. It specifies CASSGKETQYF.

The chain couples TRBV19 to TRBJ1-2, with 9 bases matching TRBD1. CDR3 length equals 13 residues. Trimming at V came to 6 bases and at J to 8 bases, leaving 7 bases not matched to a gene. The V gene's germline CDR1 is LNHDA and CDR2 SQIVND (reference sequence). The CDR3 nucleotides are TGTGCCAGTAGCCCCCGGGACAGGGTCGGCTACACCTTC. Protein product: CASSPRDRVGYTF.

The chain has TRBV19 and TRBJ2-7; 10 positions agree with TRBD1. Per germline, CDR1 LNHDA and CDR2 SQIVND (reference sequence). J gave up 1 base and V 4 bases, and 4 bases lay outside the gene matches. The CDR3 covers 15 residues. The CDR3 DNA reads TGTGCCAGTAGTAGAGAGGGACAGGGGTCCTACGAGCAGTACTTC. Translation gives CASSREGQGSYEQYF.

V usage is TRBV9 and J usage is TRBJ2-2; 8 positions agree with TRBD1. Per germline, CDR1 SGDLS and CDR2 YYNGEE. CDR3 size: 18 residues. Trimming at V came to 1 base and at J to 4 bases, leaving 12 bases not matched to a gene. The CDR3 reads CASSVKFPDRETTGELFF. In DNA form, the CDR3 reads TGTGCCAGCAGCGTAAAGTTTCCGGACAGGGAGACCACCGGGGAGCTGTTTTTT.

The chain is built from TRBV14 and TRBJ2-3, with D maybe TRBD2 (6 bases). The germline V gene encodes CDR1 SGHDN and CDR2 FVKESK. The CDR3 consists of 17 residues. V lost 5 bases and J lost 0, with 18 bases in between. CDR3 residues: CASSARISGTSTDTQYF. The CDR3 DNA follows: TGTGCCAGCAGCGCCCGAATCTCCGGGACTAGCACAGATACGCAGTATTTT.

The rearrangement links TRBV29-1 to TRBJ2-1; perhaps TRBD2 as D (5 bases). V lost 5 bases and J lost 10, with 15 bases in between. CDR1 and CDR2 from the germline V gene are SQVTM and ANQGSEA. The CDR3 is 12 residues long. For the CDR3, the DNA is TGCAGCGTTCGACTTATATCGGGGGAGCAGTTCTTC. It specifies CSVRLISGEQFF.

The chain carries TRBV29-1 and TRBJ2-5, with D hard to call. V lost 2 bases, J lost 4 bases, and 8 bases lay in between. CDR1 and CDR2 from the germline V gene are SQVTM and ANQGSEA. The CDR3 is 12 amino acids. The CDR3 sequence is CSVEMLGETQYF. The DNA for the CDR3 is TGCAGCGTTGAAATGTTGGGAGAGACCCAGTACTTC.

V is TRBV19 and J is TRBJ2-3, with 8 bases matching TRBD2. Germline V gene lookup returns CDR1 LNHDA and CDR2 SQIVND (reference sequence). V gave up 5 bases and J gave up 5 bases; unmatched junction bases: 12. CDR3 length: 16 amino acids. DNA for the CDR3: TGTGCCAGTAGTTCCATGGGACTAGGTGAGGGAGATACGCAGTATTTT. Its translation: CASSSMGLGEGDTQYF.

In the case of this clone: The sample has other DNA sequences that encode this CDR3 too. The chain recombines TRBV18 with TRBJ1-2; D gene uncertain. Germline CDR1 is KGHSH and CDR2 is LQKENI. This CDR3 spans 12 amino acids. Trimming left V 3 bases short and J 6 bases short, with 8 bases between. CDR3 residues: CASSPSGNGYTF. In DNA, the CDR3 is TGTGCCAGCTCACCGTCGGGGAATGGCTACACCTTC.

The chain couples TRBV9 to TRBJ2-2, with D unresolved. Germline V gene sequence: CDR1 SGDLS, CDR2 YYNGEE. The ends were cut back, 2 bases at V and 1 base at J, with 6 bases in the middle. This CDR3 has 14 amino acids. The CDR3 DNA is TGTGCCAGCAGCGTCGCAAGGAACACCGGGGAGCTGTTTTTT. Its protein product is CASSVARNTGELFF.

This sequence joins TRBV19 and TRBJ2-7; D remains ambiguous. Between the trimmed V and J ends, which lost 4 bases and 4 bases, there was a span of 17 bases. This CDR3 is 15 amino acids long. Germline lookup yields CDR1 LNHDA and CDR2 SQIVND (reference sequence). DNA for the CDR3: TGTGCCAGTAGTACACCACACATGAACAGTTACGAGCAGTACTTC. Encoded protein: CASSTPHMNSYEQYF.

The rearrangement links TRBV29-1 to TRBJ1-2; D might be TRBD1 (6 bases). Per germline, CDR1 SQVTM and CDR2 ANQGSEA. Trimming took 2 bases from V and 2 from J, leaving 12 bases between them. This CDR3 spans 14 amino acids. The CDR3 protein is CSVESGAWNYGYTF. The CDR3 DNA follows: TGCAGCGTTGAATCAGGGGCGTGGAACTATGGCTACACCTTC.

The chain recombines TRBV7-2 with TRBJ2-3, with D possibly TRBD2 on 5 matching bases. Germline CDR1 reads SGHTA; CDR2 reads FQGNSA. The CDR3 totals 16 residues. V was trimmed by 5 bases and J by 9 bases, leaving 24 bases between them. The DNA for the CDR3 is TGTGCCAGCAGCGAAAGGAGGTCTAGTCCCTCGGTGACGCAGTATTTT. Translated: CASSERRSSPSVTQYF.

This clone turned up a few times. The V and J genes are TRBV7-9 and TRBJ2-2, with 16 bases that match TRBD2. The CDR3 is made up of 18 amino acids. The J segment lost 10 bases and the V segment lost 3 bases, leaving 11 bases of the junction unmatched. Germline V CDR1 and CDR2: SEHNR, FQNEAQ (reference sequence). The CDR3 sequence is CASSFVPGLAGGPEELFF. CDR3 nucleotides: TGTGCCAGCAGCTTCGTCCCGGGACTAGCGGGAGGGCCTGAGGAGCTGTTTTTT.

In this sample, this clone turned up a few times. The genes are TRBV4-1 and TRBJ2-1; no definite D call. V shed 0 bases and J shed 9 bases, with 15 bases lying between them. CDR1 and CDR2 (germline): MGHRA, YSYEKL. The length of the CDR3 is 15 residues. CDR3 DNA: TGCGCCAGCAGCCAAGATCTAGGGCTCCTTGGTGAGCAGTTCTTC. The encoded protein is CASSQDLGLLGEQFF.

This chain connects TRBV19 to TRBJ1-5, with a possible D match to TRBD1 (6 bases). V lost 5 bases and J 7 bases, leaving 21 bases between the germline ends. Germline V gene sequence: CDR1 LNHDA, CDR2 SQIVND (reference sequence). The CDR3 consists of 16 residues. For the CDR3, the DNA is TGTGCCAGTAGTTCCTGGGCGGGAAGGGGGGACCAGCCCCAGCATTTT. Translating gives CASSSWAGRGDQPQHF.

The table lists this clone with a count of one. The V and J genes are TRBV7-8 and TRBJ1-5; the D is unclear. This CDR3 region has 15 residues. Trimming cost V 5 bases and J 0 bases, with 11 bases left between them. CDR1 and CDR2 from the germline V gene are SGHVS and FQNEAQ. CDR3: CASSPLRDSNQPQHF. The CDR3 region has the DNA TGTGCCAGCAGCCCACTTAGGGATAGCAATCAGCCCCAGCATTTT.

The V call is TRBV19, the J call TRBJ2-3; D is possibly TRBD2 (6 bases). V was pared by 7 bases and J by 9 bases, with 17 bases between. The CDR3 covers 13 residues. Germline CDR1 and CDR2: LNHDA and SQIVND (reference sequence). CDR3 region: CASTSAPGGTQYF. CDR3 coding DNA: TGTGCCAGTACTAGCGCCCCTGGAGGGACGCAGTATTTT.

The V call is TRBV7-2, the J call TRBJ2-3, with a tentative D call TRBD2 (6 bases). CDR1 SGHTA and CDR2 FQGNSA come from the germline V gene. Trimming removed 0 bases at V and 0 bases at J, with 13 bases between. The CDR3 spans 17 residues. CDR3 sequence reads: CASSLAAGRASTDTQYF. CDR3 sequence (DNA): TGTGCCAGCAGCTTAGCGGCGGGACGAGCTAGCACAGATACGCAGTATTTT.

CDR3 sequence (DNA): TGTGCCAGCAGCCACGGCCCCGACAGACTCAATGAGCAGTTCTTC. It is translated as CASSHGPDRLNEQFF. The rearrangement links TRBV7-2 to TRBJ2-1; a weak D match, TRBD1 (5 bases). With 5 bases removed from V and 6 bases from J, the gap between germline ends came to 17 bases. Germline CDR1 and CDR2: SGHTA and FQGNSA. CDR3 length: 15 amino acids. Full variable domain (outside the CDR3, taken from reference TRBV7-2 and TRBJ2-1): GAGVSQSPSNKVTEKGKDVELRCDPISGHTALYWYRQSLGQGLEFLIYFQGNSAPDKSGLPSDRFSAERTGGSVSTLTIQRTQQEDSAVYLCASSHGPDRLNEQFFGPGTRLTVL.

The chain employs TRBV9 and TRBJ2-1; D is ambiguous. CDR1 and CDR2 (germline): SGDLS, YYNGEE. Trimming removed 0 bases from V and 3 bases from J, with 10 bases in between. The CDR3 loop spans 15 amino acids. CDR3 sequence reads: CASSVVLSDYNEQFF. In nucleotides, the CDR3 is TGTGCCAGCAGCGTAGTACTCTCGGACTACAATGAGCAGTTCTTC.

The CDR3 protein is CASRSFGNTIYF. The CDR3, as DNA: TGTGCCAGCAGGTCCTTTGGAAACACCATATATTTT. J is TRBJ1-3 and V is TRBV28; D ambiguous. This CDR3 has 12 amino acids. The V end lost 6 bases, the J end lost 3 bases, and 6 bases lay between the germline ends. Germline V gene lookup returns CDR1 MDHEN and CDR2 SYDVKM.

V usage is TRBV7-6 and J usage is TRBJ2-1; 13 bases match TRBD2. V lost 4 bases to trimming and J lost 4 bases; unmatched junction nucleotides: 4. Germline lookup yields CDR1 SGHVS and CDR2 FNYEAQ. The CDR3 has 16 residues. This chain's CDR3 is CASSSTSGGLYNEQFF. CDR3 nucleotides: TGTGCCAGCAGCTCGACTAGCGGGGGGCTTTACAATGAGCAGTTCTTC.